This T cell receptor beta chain was sequenced during a study of blood T cell repertoires in COVID-19. On the study more broadly: Samples of COVID-19 (acute and convalescent) were obtained from the United States, Italy and Spain. T cells, B-cell-depleted T cells, or PBMCs supplied cDNA or gDNA.

The length of the CDR3 is 14 residues. Per the germline V gene, CDR1 is MNHNY and CDR2 is SVGAGI (reference sequence). V dropped 5 bases and J dropped 3; count of bases not matched to a gene: 2. Donors were grouped by their self-reported clinical history. Assay used: immunoSEQ multiplex PCR; TCRdb lists only in-frame clones, some missing. The sample records 380,000 or so clones, around 87% being singletons. This receptor was obtained from a young man who had recovered from COVID-19. Material: PBMCs or T cells enriched from blood (not recorded which). This chain uses TRBV6-6 with TRBJ1-1, with 11 bases fitting TRBD1. The CDR3 here is CASSRTGGYTEAFF. DNA of the CDR3: TGTGCCAGCAGTAGGACAGGGGGCTACACTGAAGCTTTCTTT.